These 26 T cell receptor beta chains came from one sample sequenced in a study of shared clonotypes between healthy human individuals (dated by TCRdb to about 2020). The method was the immunoSEQ multiplex PCR assay. What TCRdb holds here is the immuneACCESS table cut down to in-frame rearrangements. Part of the clones is not present; checked against another copy, under half of the missing clones reflect an unresolved V gene, and the others are unexplained. This sample has 2 million to 2.5 million clones in its table, and 85% to 95% of those were observed once. The ten largest clones take up approximately 0.41% of the sample. The sample comprised naive CD4+ T cells from PBMCs. This specimen's cell subset or site label, per the study, means: CD45RA+ positively selected. Receptor source: a man between 18 and 29 years old in good health. Some clones in this sample may be carry-over from other donors' samples.

This chain connects TRBV5-6 to TRBJ1-5, with D possibly matching TRBD1 (5 bases). CDR1 and CDR2 (germline): SGHDT, YYEEEE. V lost 4 bases and J lost 5, with 13 bases in between. The CDR3 extends over 14 amino acids. This CDR3 is CASSPQGLDQPQHF. The CDR3 nucleotides read TGTGCCAGCAGCCCGCAGGGATTAGATCAGCCCCAGCATTTT.

This sequence joins TRBV6-8 and TRBJ2-3; 10 bases fit TRBD2. The CDR3 runs to 17 residues. Germline V CDR1 and CDR2: MNHGY, SAAAGT. V shed 3 bases, J shed 5 bases, and the junction held 11 bases outside the gene matches. The CDR3 DNA is TGTGCCAGCAGTTATGAGGGAGCGGGAGGGCCGAAAGATACGCAGTATTTT. Translation gives CASSYEGAGGPKDTQYF.

The chain has TRBV7-6 and TRBJ2-2; 9 positions match TRBD1. This CDR3 is built from 17 residues. The germline V gene has CDR1 SGHVS and CDR2 FNYEAQ. Trimming removed 6 bases from V and 3 bases from J; junction bases left unmatched: 11. CDR3 in amino acids: CASRSYAGQGYTGELFF. The CDR3 bases are TGTGCCAGCAGATCCTACGCGGGACAGGGTTACACCGGGGAGCTGTTTTTT.

The CDR3 protein is CASKGGEGPSAGELFF. As DNA, the CDR3 is TGCGCCAGTAAGGGGGGAGAGGGCCCGAGTGCCGGGGAGCTGTTTTTT. The V and J genes are TRBV5-1 and TRBJ2-2; D possibly uses TRBD1 or TRBD2 (6 bases each). The CDR3 sequence is 16 residues long. CDR1 is SGHRS, CDR2 YFSETQ, per germline. V lost 8 bases and J lost 6, with 23 bases in between.

This clone was recorded only once. The rearrangement joins TRBV7-3 to TRBJ2-3; TRBD1 is a possible D gene (6 bases). Germline-derived CDR1 and CDR2 are SGHTA and FQGTGA. The CDR3 sequence is 15 residues long. The V end was cut by 2 bases, the J end by 10 bases, with 19 bases between. The DNA of the CDR3 is TGTGCCAGCAGCTTACTTGGGACAACAGAAGGCCCGCAGTATTTT. Translating it yields CASSLLGTTEGPQYF.

The genes are TRBV5-1 and TRBJ1-3, with a tentative D call TRBD1 (6 bases). CDR3 length: 13 amino acids. The germline V gene encodes CDR1 SGHRS and CDR2 YFSETQ. The germline V and J ends were trimmed by 4 bases and 7 bases, with 12 bases remaining between them. CDR3 sequence: CASSQGHENTIYF. CDR3 bases: TGCGCCAGCAGCCAGGGACATGAGAACACCATATATTTT.

This clone has a handful of counts. This chain uses TRBV5-4 with TRBJ2-1; 7 bases line up with TRBD2. Germline V gene sequence: CDR1 SGHNT, CDR2 YYREEE (reference sequence). CDR3 length equals 12 residues. Trimming removed 10 bases from V and 6 bases from J; junction bases left unmatched: 7. The CDR3 bases are TGTGCCGCTCGGGAGGTAGGCAATGAGCAGTTCTTC. Its translation is CAAREVGNEQFF.

CDR3 DNA: TGTGCCAGCAGTTCATACAGGGGCACTGAAGCTTTCTTT. Translating it yields CASSSYRGTEAFF. The chain couples TRBV6-1 to TRBJ1-1; TRBD1 aligns across 7 bases. CDR1 and CDR2 (germline): MNHNS, SASEGT. The J segment lost 4 bases and the V segment lost 5 bases, leaving 4 bases of the junction unmatched. The CDR3 loop spans 13 amino acids.

The chain combines TRBV7-9 with TRBJ2-1, with 9 bases aligning to TRBD1. The V gene's germline CDR1 is SEHNR and CDR2 FQNEAQ (reference sequence). V was clipped by 5 bases and J by 0 bases; unmatched bases: 14. This CDR3 contains 19 residues. CDR3 DNA: TGTGCCAGCAGCGCGCGGCCGGGACAGGGAACCAGCTCCTACAATGAGCAGTTCTTC. It codes for CASSARPGQGTSSYNEQFF.

This chain connects TRBV10-3 to TRBJ2-2; tentatively, D is TRBD1 or TRBD2 (6 bases each). Germline lookup yields CDR1 ENHRY and CDR2 SYGVKD. Trimming cost V 4 bases and J 9 bases, with 12 bases left between them. The CDR3 has 13 amino acids. Written as DNA, the CDR3 is TGTGCCATCAGTGGGGGGGCAGAGTGGGAGCTGTTTTTT. Residues: CAISGGAEWELFF.

The rearrangement uses TRBV11-2 and TRBJ2-3; the D gene is possibly TRBD2 (5 bases). V lost 0 bases and J lost 8, with 6 bases in between. CDR1 and CDR2 from the germline V gene are SGHAT and FQNNGV. The CDR3 totals 12 residues. The CDR3 DNA is TGTGCCAGCAGCTTAGAGCGGGTTACGCAGTATTTT. The encoded protein is CASSLERVTQYF.

The V gene is TRBV6-6, the J gene TRBJ1-1; D uncertain. V lost 6 bases and J lost 0, with 11 bases in between. Germline V gene lookup returns CDR1 MNHNY and CDR2 SVGAGI (reference sequence). This CDR3 contains 14 residues. The CDR3 bases are TGTGCCAGCAGCCAAACATCTATGAACACTGAAGCTTTCTTT. Translated: CASSQTSMNTEAFF.

The gene calls are TRBV6-5 and TRBJ1-5, with 9 nucleotides matching TRBD1. V was pared by 6 bases and J by 2 bases, with 5 bases of the junction left unmatched. The CDR3 runs 15 residues. Germline CDR1 and CDR2: MNHEY and SVGAGI. In DNA, the CDR3 is TGTGCCAGCAGGCGTACAGGGGGCGGCAATCAGCCCCAGCATTTT. It encodes CASRRTGGGNQPQHF.

Comment on this clone: Other DNA sequences of this sample code for an identical CDR3. This chain links TRBV7-2 with TRBJ2-7; TRBD2 agrees at 11 bases. Germline V CDR1 and CDR2: SGHTA, FQGNSA. Trimming took 1 base from V and 3 from J; bases not matched to a gene: 2. CDR3 length equals 15 residues. This chain's CDR3 is CASSLGTSGSYEQYF. As DNA, the CDR3 is TGTGCCAGCAGCTTAGGTACTAGCGGGAGCTACGAGCAGTACTTC.

The V and J genes are TRBV12-5 and TRBJ2-5; TRBD2 might be the D (5 bases). This CDR3 region has 15 residues. Germline loops: CDR1 LGHNT, CDR2 FRNRAP. V was cut by 1 base and J by 2 bases, with 11 bases left in between. Written as DNA, the CDR3 is TGTGCTAGTGGTTTGGGTCGGGGAGAACAAGAGACCCAGTACTTC. This translates into CASGLGRGEQETQYF.

DNA for the CDR3: TGTGCCAGCAGCTTGGTGGCGGGATCCTACGAGCAGTACTTC. This encodes CASSLVAGSYEQYF. This chain links TRBV5-4 with TRBJ2-7; TRBD2 might be the D (6 bases). The CDR3 consists of 14 residues. The ends were cut back, 0 bases at V and 1 base at J, with 8 bases in the middle. Germline lookup yields CDR1 SGHNT and CDR2 YYREEE (reference sequence).

This clone was picked up one time. This sequence joins TRBV5-8 and TRBJ2-7; 8 bases fit TRBD1. The CDR3 length is 15 residues. Germline-derived CDR1 and CDR2 are SGHTS and YDEGEE. Unmatched junction bases numbered 12, after V lost 8 bases and J lost 2 bases. CDR3 sequence reads: CARTAKTDRAYEQYF. The CDR3 nucleotides read TGTGCCAGGACCGCCAAAACGGACAGGGCCTACGAGCAGTACTTC.

The chain combines TRBV7-2 with TRBJ2-1; D gene ambiguous. V was trimmed by 5 bases and J by 2 bases, leaving 13 bases between them. Per the germline V gene, CDR1 is SGHTA and CDR2 is FQGNSA. The CDR3 is made up of 15 amino acids. The CDR3 here is CASSPPSRTYNEQFF. In nucleotides, the CDR3 is TGTGCCAGCAGCCCCCCCTCCAGAACCTACAATGAGCAGTTCTTC.

The J gene is TRBJ2-5, the V gene TRBV5-1, with TRBD1 matching over 8 bases. Germline V gives CDR1 SGHRS, CDR2 YFSETQ. The CDR3 totals 15 residues. The J segment lost 3 bases and the V segment lost 4 bases, leaving 8 bases of the junction unmatched. CDR3 in DNA: TGCGCCAGCAGCCCGGCGGACAGGGAAGAAGAGACCCAGTACTTC. This gives the protein CASSPADREEETQYF.

Only a few counts were recorded for this clone. CDR3 residues: CASSLSTGSYGYTF. The CDR3, as DNA: TGTGCCAGCTCACTCTCGACAGGCTCCTATGGCTACACCTTC. The chain has TRBV18 and TRBJ1-2, with a possible D match to TRBD1 (6 bases). Germline assignment: CDR1 KGHSH and CDR2 LQKENI. The CDR3 sequence is 14 residues long. The V gene lost 4 bases and the J gene lost 4 bases, with 13 bases spanning the gap.

The chain is built from TRBV12-5 and TRBJ2-1; 8 bases align to TRBD1. CDR3 length equals 18 residues. CDR1 is LGHNT and CDR2 is FRNRAP in the germline V gene. The V segment lost 2 bases and the J segment 2 bases; nucleotides outside the gene matches: 11. The CDR3 nucleotides read TGTGCTAGTGGTTTGTCGGCCCAAGGACAGGGACCCTACAATGAGCAGTTCTTC. Translation: CASGLSAQGQGPYNEQFF.

The chain employs TRBV18 and TRBJ1-2, with 7 bases aligning to TRBD1. V was pared by 1 base and J by 3 bases, with 8 bases of the junction left unmatched. This CDR3 spans 16 amino acids. CDR1 KGHSH and CDR2 LQKENI come from the germline V gene. The CDR3 bases are TGTGCCAGCTCACCACTTACCCACGGACAGGACTATGGCTACACCTTC. It is translated as CASSPLTHGQDYGYTF.

The chain joins TRBV19 to TRBJ1-1; no firm D call. The CDR3 is 16 residues long. Trimming pared 4 bases from V and 1 base from J, leaving 16 bases between. Germline V lookup: CDR1 LNHDA, CDR2 SQIVND (reference sequence). The CDR3, as DNA: TGTGCCAGTAGTAAACACGGGGTTACCGGGAACACTGAAGCTTTCTTT. Translation gives CASSKHGVTGNTEAFF.

The rearrangement joins TRBV5-1 to TRBJ2-2; 7 bases are shared with TRBD1. CDR1 and CDR2 from the germline V gene are SGHRS and YFSETQ. The V gene end was trimmed by 4 bases and the J gene end by 2 bases; junction bases not matched to a gene: 5. The CDR3 spans 15 residues. The CDR3 is CASSQRQGNTGELFF. In nucleotides, the CDR3 is TGCGCCAGCAGCCAACGACAGGGTAACACCGGGGAGCTGTTTTTT.

The V gene is TRBV5-8, the J gene TRBJ2-1; the match to TRBD1 covers 7 bases. Germline values: CDR1 SGHTS, CDR2 YDEGEE. This CDR3 region has 15 residues. V lost 3 bases, J lost 12 bases, and 15 bases stayed unmatched. The DNA of the CDR3 is TGTGCCAGCAGCTCCACTCGACAGGGCATGAGGGGGCAGTTCTTC. This translates into CASSSTRQGMRGQFF.

The rearrangement joins TRBV13 to TRBJ1-5; D perhaps matches TRBD1 (5 bases). Germline V gene data show CDR1 as PRHDT and CDR2 as FYEKMQ (reference sequence). V lost 5 bases and J 6 bases, leaving 8 bases between the germline ends. The CDR3 totals 12 residues. This chain's CDR3 is CASSPQGQPQHF. CDR3 DNA sequence: TGTGCCAGCAGCCCGCAGGGTCAGCCCCAGCATTTT.